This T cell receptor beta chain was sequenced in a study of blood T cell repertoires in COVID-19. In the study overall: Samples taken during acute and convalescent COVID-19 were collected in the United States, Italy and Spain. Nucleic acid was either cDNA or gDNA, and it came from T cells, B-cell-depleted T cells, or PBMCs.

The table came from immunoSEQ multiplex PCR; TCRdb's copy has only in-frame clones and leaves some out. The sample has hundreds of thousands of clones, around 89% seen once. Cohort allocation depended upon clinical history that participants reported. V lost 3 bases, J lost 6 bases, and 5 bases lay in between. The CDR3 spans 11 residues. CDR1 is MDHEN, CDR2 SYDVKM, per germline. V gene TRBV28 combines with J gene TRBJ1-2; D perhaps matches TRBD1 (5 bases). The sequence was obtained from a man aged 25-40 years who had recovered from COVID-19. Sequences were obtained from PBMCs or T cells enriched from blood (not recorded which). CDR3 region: CASSLGHGYTF. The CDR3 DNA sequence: TGTGCCAGCAGTTTGGGGCATGGCTACACCTTC.